Below are 14 T cell receptor beta chains sequenced from a single sample in a study of blood T cell repertoires in COVID-19. Profiled with immunoSEQ multiplex PCR; TCRdb holds only in-frame clones, not every one. The data hold 250,000 to 300,000 clones, with 80% to 90% observed a single time. Sequenced: peripheral blood. These receptor sequences come from a woman aged 25-40 years with COVID-19, enrolled during active disease.

The chain carries TRBV9 and TRBJ2-2; tentative D call: TRBD2 (6 bases). Germline V gene sequence: CDR1 SGDLS, CDR2 YYNGEE. The CDR3 runs 19 residues. Trimming left V 0 bases short and J 3 bases short, with 21 bases between. The CDR3 DNA is TGTGCCAGCAGCGTAGGGCGGGACTCCTTAATCCCCCACACCGGGGAGCTGTTTTTT. This gives the protein CASSVGRDSLIPHTGELFF.

This clone occurred once. This chain joins TRBV2 and TRBJ1-5, with D hard to call. CDR3 length: 16 amino acids. V was trimmed by 7 bases and J by 5 bases, leaving 21 bases between them. Germline loops: CDR1 SNHLY, CDR2 FYNNEI. CDR3 protein: CASKPPGGSSYQPQHF. The CDR3 region has the DNA TGTGCCAGCAAACCACCAGGAGGGAGCTCGTATCAGCCCCAGCATTTT.

The chain is built from TRBV2 and TRBJ2-5; tentatively, D is TRBD2 (6 bases). There are 14 residues in the CDR3. The germline CDR1 and CDR2 sequences are SNHLY and FYNNEI. V lost 7 bases and J 4 bases, leaving 16 bases between the germline ends. The CDR3 is CASTLVGGIETQYF. The CDR3 DNA follows: TGTGCCAGCACCCTTGTCGGGGGTATAGAGACCCAGTACTTC.

This rearrangement joins TRBV12-5 to TRBJ2-2; D not certain. From germline, CDR1 is LGHNT and CDR2 FRNRAP. The CDR3 loop spans 13 amino acids. Trimming cost V 6 bases and J 5 bases, with 10 bases left between them. CDR3 sequence: CASGRGGTGELFF. In DNA form, the CDR3 reads TGTGCTAGTGGCCGCGGTGGTACCGGGGAGCTGTTTTTT.

The J gene is TRBJ1-2, the V gene TRBV28; D is ambiguous. The CDR3 totals 10 residues. Deletions cut 6 bases from V and 5 bases from J, with 4 bases between. The V gene's germline CDR1 is MDHEN and CDR2 SYDVKM. For the CDR3, the DNA is TGTGCCAGCAGGTCATATGGCTACACCTTC. Its protein product is CASRSYGYTF.

This chain connects TRBV14 to TRBJ2-7, with D maybe TRBD1 (5 bases). Deletions cut 4 bases from V and 3 bases from J, with 13 bases between. The CDR3 has 14 amino acids. Germline CDR1 SGHDN, CDR2 FVKESK. The CDR3 DNA follows: TGTGCCAGCAGCCCCTGGGCAGGGAACTACGAGCAGTACTTC. Protein: CASSPWAGNYEQYF.

This clone was seen once. The gene calls are TRBV27 and TRBJ2-1; 8 bases fit TRBD1. The V and J ends lost 2 bases and 8 bases, in that order; junction bases with no gene match: 2. The length of the CDR3 is 13 residues. Germline CDR1 MNHEY, CDR2 SMNVEV (reference sequence). This CDR3 is CASSLPTGDEQFF. CDR3 nucleotide sequence: TGTGCCAGCAGTTTACCGACAGGGGATGAGCAGTTCTTC.

This chain uses TRBV5-5 with TRBJ1-3; D may be TRBD1 (6 bases). The length of the CDR3 is 15 residues. The germline gives CDR1 SGHKS, CDR2 YYEKEE (reference sequence). The V gene lost 6 bases and the J gene lost 4 bases, with 17 bases spanning the gap. DNA of the CDR3: TGTGCCAGCATCGACTCCGGGGGGCTAGGAAACACCATATATTTT. This encodes CASIDSGGLGNTIYF.

The rearrangement uses TRBV6-4 and TRBJ2-7; the D gene is possibly TRBD1 (5 bases). Trimming cost V 0 bases and J 4 bases, with 19 bases left between them. The CDR3 extends over 17 amino acids. CDR1 is MRHNA and CDR2 is SNTAGT in the germline V gene. CDR3 in amino acids: CASSDSRATFTGYEQYF. For the CDR3, the DNA is TGTGCCAGCAGTGACTCTAGGGCAACGTTTACAGGTTACGAGCAGTACTTC.

This chain links TRBV19 with TRBJ1-6, with 9 bases that match TRBD1. From germline, CDR1 is LNHDA and CDR2 SQIVND (reference sequence). With 9 bases clipped from V and 8 bases from J, the junction kept 5 bases outside the gene matches. The CDR3 runs to 13 residues. CDR3 DNA: TGTGCCAGCCGCGACAGGGGGGATTCACCCCTCCACTTT. Its protein product is CASRDRGDSPLHF.

The chain is built from TRBV13 and TRBJ1-2; a weak D match, TRBD1 (6 bases). V was pared by 7 bases and J by 3 bases, with 15 bases between. The V gene's germline CDR1 is PRHDT and CDR2 FYEKMQ (reference sequence). This CDR3 contains 14 residues. CDR3 region: CASTGQPPDYGYTF. CDR3 bases: TGTGCCAGCACCGGACAGCCGCCTGACTATGGCTACACCTTC.

The count of this clone is one. The chain has TRBV19 and TRBJ2-2, with D possibly being TRBD1 (6 bases). CDR1 and CDR2 (germline): LNHDA, SQIVND (reference sequence). The CDR3 totals 17 residues. V was pared by 4 bases and J by 0 bases, with 15 bases between. The CDR3 sequence: CASSTGQSAANTGELFF. As DNA, the CDR3 is TGTGCCAGTAGTACAGGACAGTCAGCCGCGAACACCGGGGAGCTGTTTTTT.

The V call is TRBV6-7, the J call TRBJ2-7; possible D gene TRBD2, 5 bases. TRBV6-7 counts as an open reading frame of uncertain function. CDR3 length: 22 residues. V was clipped by 1 base and J by 0 bases, with 31 bases between them. This chain's CDR3 is CASSYFARTRAHPPTTSYEQYF. CDR3 nucleotides: TGTGCCAGCAGTTACTTCGCACGAACCCGGGCCCACCCACCGACTACCTCCTACGAGCAGTACTTC.

V gene TRBV28 combines with J gene TRBJ1-6; the D is unclear. Germline values: CDR1 MDHEN, CDR2 SYDVKM. The CDR3 consists of 14 residues. Trimming took 6 bases from V and 9 from J, leaving 15 bases between them. As DNA, the CDR3 is TGTGCCAGCAGACCTCCGGGATCACTTTCACCCCTCCACTTT. Amino acids: CASRPPGSLSPLHF.